This is a list of T cell receptor beta chains from one sample in a study of blood T cell repertoires in COVID-19. The protocol was immunoSEQ multiplex PCR, while the TCRdb copy is restricted to in-frame clones and leaves out a portion. The sample holds about 76,000 clones, roughly 84% seen once. The specimen sequenced was peripheral blood. All receptors come from a woman older than 75 with active or convalescent COVID-19. Both conserved end residues are part of each CDR3. A D gene is named only where the DNA matches it firmly. A row's size may be missing; if present it is once, few, many or a size class.

>NA|TRBJ1-5|NA|TRBV28|17
TGTGCCAGCAGTCCCCAACCCAGGGGTTTGGACAATCAGCCCCAGCATTTT
CASSPQPRGLDNQPQHF
>NA|TRBJ1-4|NA|TRBV10-3|15
TGTGCCATCAGTGAGTACCGGGACACAAATGAAAAACTGTTTTTT
CAISEYRDTNEKLFF
>NA|TRBJ1-4|TRBD1|TRBV7-2|16
TGTGCCAGCAGCCCTTCGTCAGGGGGCGGTTCCGAAAAACTGTTTTTT
CASSPSSGGGSEKLFF
>NA|TRBJ1-4|NA|TRBV18|14
TGTGCCAGCTCACCCCAAAGGACAGAGGAAAAACTGTTTTTT
CASSPQRTEEKLFF
>NA|TRBJ2-1|NA|TRBV7-2|11
TGTGCCAGCAGGGAGGGGCTTATCCAGTTCTTC
CASREGLIQFF
>large|TRBJ2-1|TRBD1|TRBV6-2/TRBV6-3|15
TGTGCCAGCAGTTACAGAGGACAGGGTGGCAATGAGCAGTTCTTC
CASSYRGQGGNEQFF
>NA|TRBJ1-2|NA|TRBV7-8|12
TGTGCCAGCAGCCGTACTCCGTATGGCTACACCTTC
CASSRTPYGYTF
>NA|TRBJ1-5|NA|TRBV4-3|14
TGCGCCAGCAGCCAGAACCGAGGGCACCAGCCCCAGCATTTT
CASSQNRGHQPQHF
>NA|TRBJ1-1|NA|TRBV9|16
TGTGCCAGCAGCGCAGGTTTCCTCACCCCGAACACTGAAGCTTTCTTT
CASSAGFLTPNTEAFF
>NA|TRBJ2-2|NA|TRBV28|14
TGTGCCACCCAAGTGAGGGTTTCCACCGGGGAGCTGTTTTTT
CATQVRVSTGELFF
>NA|TRBJ2-2|TRBD1|TRBV5-1|17
TGCGCCAGCAGCTTGGGGCCCGAGACAGGGGACACCGGGGAGCTGTTTTTT
CASSLGPETGDTGELFF
>few|TRBJ2-5|NA|TRBV11-2|14
TGTGCCAGCAGCTCGACTCTGGTGGGAGAGACCCAGTACTTC
CASSSTLVGETQYF
>NA|TRBJ1-5|TRBD1|TRBV18|16
TGTGCCAGCTCACCCAACCGACAGGGGGTCAATCAGCCCCAGCATTTT
CASSPNRQGVNQPQHF
>NA|TRBJ2-3|TRBD2|TRBV5-1|18
TGCGCCAGCAGCTTGGAAGCGCCTAGCGGGGGGGCCACAGATACGCAGTATTTT
CASSLEAPSGGATDTQYF
>NA|TRBJ2-7|NA|TRBV28|11
TGTGCCAGCAGCAGGGGCTACGAGCAGTACTTC
CASSRGYEQYF
>NA|TRBJ2-7|NA|TRBV25-1|13
TGTGCCAGCAGTGAGGGGGCTAACTACGAGCAGTACTTC
CASSEGANYEQYF
>NA|TRBJ1-1|NA|TRBV13|12
TGTGCCAGCAGCCCGGGGGGGACTGAAGCTTTCTTT
CASSPGGTEAFF
>once|TRBJ2-3|NA|TRBV6-6|15
TGTGCCAGCAGTTATCGGCTCCCGGGGGCAGATACGCAGTATTTT
CASSYRLPGADTQYF
>NA|TRBJ1-5|NA|TRBV15|12
TGTGCCACCAGTCCCCGAGGCAGCCCCCAGCATTTT
CATSPRGSPQHF
>NA|TRBJ2-3|NA|TRBV15|16
TGTGCCACCAGCAGAGATCCCGCGGGTGTAACAGATACGCAGTATTTT
CATSRDPAGVTDTQYF
>once|TRBJ1-2|NA|TRBV15|16
TGTGCCACCAGCAGAGATAGAGCAGGGTCAGGCTATGGCTACACCTTC
CATSRDRAGSGYGYTF
>NA|TRBJ2-2|TRBD1|TRBV5-6|15
TGTGCCAGCACCTCCGGGACAGGTCTCGCCGGGGAGCTGTTTTTT
CASTSGTGLAGELFF
>NA|TRBJ2-5|NA|TRBV5-1|16
TGCGCCAGCAGCCGAACGGTCGGGGTCAACCAAGAGACCCAGTACTTC
CASSRTVGVNQETQYF
>NA|TRBJ2-7|TRBD1|TRBV29-1|15
TGCAGCGTCGAAGGGGTGAGGGGACAGGGTTACGAGCAGTACTTC
CSVEGVRGQGYEQYF
>NA|TRBJ1-4|TRBD1|TRBV10-3|15
TGTGCCATCAGTGAGCAGGGGGGACGGTATGAAAAACTGTTTTTT
CAISEQGGRYEKLFF
>NA|TRBJ2-1|NA|TRBV9|17
TGTGCCAGCAGCGCCCACAGGGGGCGGGGGGACTACAATGAGCAGTTCTTC
CASSAHRGRGDYNEQFF
>once|TRBJ1-5|TRBD1|TRBV11-3|20
TGTGCCAGCAGCTTAGAGCCGGGGACAGGGGGCTTCAGTTGGAATCAGCCCCAGCATTTT
CASSLEPGTGGFSWNQPQHF
>NA|TRBJ2-3|NA|TRBV5-6|15
TGTGCCAGCAGCCGTGGCTTACCACGCACAGATACGCAGTATTTT
CASSRGLPRTDTQYF
>NA|TRBJ1-1|NA|TRBV28|12
TGTGCCAGTGAACGAACCACTACTGAAGCTTTCTTT
CASERTTTEAFF
>NA|TRBJ1-2|TRBD1|TRBV5-8|17
TGTGCCAGCAGCTTTTCCGGGACAGGGGGCTCCAACTATGGCTACACCTTC
CASSFSGTGGSNYGYTF
>NA|TRBJ2-3|NA|TRBV7-2|14
TGTGCCAGCAGCATATTAGGGGGAACAGATACGCAGTATTTT
CASSILGGTDTQYF
>NA|TRBJ2-3|NA|TRBV7-9|16
TGTGCCAGCAGCTCCCGGTCCTCCTTCGGGGTAGATACGCAGTATTTT
CASSSRSSFGVDTQYF
>NA|TRBJ1-1|NA|TRBV19|11
TGTGCCAGTAGTCCAGGCTCTGAAGCTTTCTTT
CASSPGSEAFF
>NA|TRBJ1-5|NA|TRBV7-2|15
TGTGCCAGCAGCTTAGCAGAGAATAGCAATCAGCCCCAGCATTTT
CASSLAENSNQPQHF
>NA|TRBJ1-5|NA|TRBV6-5|14
TGTGCCAGCGGCGAAACAGGATCCAATCAGCCCCAGCATTTT
CASGETGSNQPQHF
>NA|TRBJ1-5|TRBD1|TRBV6-5|13
TGTGCCAGCAGCACAGACAGGGATCAGCCCCAGCATTTT
CASSTDRDQPQHF
>NA|TRBJ2-1|NA|TRBV5-1|13
TGCGCCAGCAGCTTGTTCGCAGGGTGGGAGCAGTTCTTC
CASSLFAGWEQFF
>NA|TRBJ1-6|NA|TRBV21-1|15
TGTGCCAGCAGCAAGGGACAGGGGGACAATTCACCCCTCCACTTT
CASSKGQGDNSPLHF
>NA|TRBJ1-1|NA|TRBV6-5|12
TGTGCCAGCGGGCGACTGAACACTGAAGCTTTCTTT
CASGRLNTEAFF
>NA|TRBJ1-1|TRBD1|TRBV5-1|13
TGCGCCAGCAGCTTGACAGGGGACACTGAAGCTTTCTTT
CASSLTGDTEAFF
>once|TRBJ2-6|TRBD2|TRBV20-1|19
TGCAGTGCTAGTGTAAGGGGTCAGGCCAGCGGGGTTGGGGCCAACGTCCTGACTTTC
CSASVRGQASGVGANVLTF
>NA|TRBJ1-4|NA|TRBV4-1|13
TGCGCCAGCAGCCAAGCCCAGGGCGAAAAACTGTTTTTT
CASSQAQGEKLFF
>NA|TRBJ2-3|TRBD1|TRBV18|15
TGTGCCAGCTCACCGGATGGACAGGGTAGAAATACGCAGTATTTT
CASSPDGQGRNTQYF
>once|TRBJ2-4|NA|TRBV6-5|15
TGTGCCACCTCGACCTCGGGGGTACCCAAAAACATTCAGTACTTC
CATSTSGVPKNIQYF
>NA|TRBJ1-4|NA|TRBV19|13
TGTGCCAGTAGTCCCATAACTAATGAAAAACTGTTTTTT
CASSPITNEKLFF
>few|TRBJ1-1|NA|TRBV30|15
TGTGCCTGGAGTTGGCCACCTCCCTTGAACACTGAAGCTTTCTTT
CAWSWPPPLNTEAFF
>once|TRBJ1-5|TRBD1|TRBV18|16
TGTGCCAGCTCAACCGGACAGGGGAGAGGCAATCAGCCCCAGCATTTT
CASSTGQGRGNQPQHF
>NA|TRBJ2-3|TRBD1|TRBV19|15
TGTGCCAGTAGTATTGACAGGGGGAGGCGTGATACGCAGTATTTT
CASSIDRGRRDTQYF
>NA|TRBJ1-4|NA|TRBV5-6|13
TGTGCCAGCAGCTTGCTGCCAGATCAAAAACTGTTTTTT
CASSLLPDQKLFF
>NA|TRBJ1-5|NA|TRBV19|15
TGTGCCAGTAGTATAGACAGGGCCTACAATCAGCCCCAGCATTTT
CASSIDRAYNQPQHF
>NA|TRBJ1-2|TRBD1|TRBV19|14
TGTGCCAGTAGTACGGGACAGATTAACTATGGCTACACCTTC
CASSTGQINYGYTF
>NA|TRBJ2-7|TRBD2|TRBV19|16
TGTGCCAGTAGTACCGTGGGTAGCGGGGGCCTTTACGAGCAGTACTTC
CASSTVGSGGLYEQYF
>NA|TRBJ2-7|NA|TRBV4-3|15
TGCGCCAGCAGCCAAGATCTGGGCAGGGTCTACGAGCAGTACTTC
CASSQDLGRVYEQYF
>NA|TRBJ1-2|NA|TRBV5-8|13
TGTGCCAGCAGCTTACAGGGTAACTATGGCTACACCTTC
CASSLQGNYGYTF
>NA|TRBJ2-2|NA|TRBV18|18
TGTGCCAGCTCCAACCGGGGGTCAGCCTGGACAAACACCGGGGAGCTGTTTTTT
CASSNRGSAWTNTGELFF